This T cell receptor beta chain was captured in a study of cytomegalovirus exposure and HLA in healthy donors. Both 60 Vbeta primers and 13 Jbeta primers went into the PCR. TCRdb's copy holds only in-frame clones and misses some; the assay was immunoSEQ multiplex PCR. The sample holds 84,000 or so clones, around 74% seen once. V lost 3 bases to trimming and J lost 2 bases; unmatched junction nucleotides: 3. Germline V lookup: CDR1 MGHDK, CDR2 SYGVNS. The CDR3 has 14 residues. The sequence came from a boy younger than 18 in good health and CMV-seronegative. The gene calls are TRBV25-1 and TRBJ2-7; 8 nucleotides agree with TRBD2. Input material: PBMCs. CDR3 residues: CASSDGRAPYEQYF. In DNA, the CDR3 is TGTGCCAGCAGTGACGGGAGGGCGCCCTACGAGCAGTACTTC.